These 23 T cell receptor beta chains originate from one sample sequenced in a study of regulatory T cells in long-lasting Graves disease. Specified time point: persistent/refractory GD, antithyroid drugs over 5 years with positive TRAb. Scientists built the TCR library using RNA that was extracted from PBMCs. In building TCR beta libraries, iRepertoire HTBI primers were used together with Arm-PCR of CDR3 regions. MiXCR, applied by TCRdb to the multiplex PCR reads, yields one record per CDR3 protein. The repertoire holds roughly 430,000 distinct CDR3 sequences, with around 20% as singletons. Source: peripheral blood mononuclear cells (PBMCs), taken when the disease was refractory, from a patient treated with antithyroid drugs. Receptors originate from a female donor with Graves disease.

Turning to this clonotype: This may arise from a read error, as a much more abundant clone is one base away. The chain links TRBV27 to TRBJ1-6; the D is unclear. In germline, CDR1 is MNHEY, CDR2 SMNVEV (reference sequence). The CDR3 runs to 12 residues. CDR3 in amino acids: CASGLPFSPLHF. In DNA form, the CDR3 reads TGTGCCAGCGGTTTACCCTTTTCACCCCTCCACTTT.

V and J are TRBV2 and TRBJ2-7; 7 bases map to TRBD1. Germline V lookup: CDR1 SNHLY, CDR2 FYNNEI. This CDR3 contains 14 residues. V shed 8 bases and J 1 base; nucleotides not matched to a gene: 8. The CDR3 nucleotides read TGTGCCAGCGAACGGACAGGAAAGTCCTACGAGCAGTACTTC. It specifies CASERTGKSYEQYF.

This clonotype was counted at least ten times. This chain connects TRBV28 to TRBJ2-4, with D possibly TRBD1 on 6 matching bases. CDR1 and CDR2 from the germline V gene are MDHEN and SYDVKM. The CDR3 sequence is 14 residues long. V was pared by 6 bases and J by 6 bases, with 15 bases between. The CDR3 sequence is CASSPQQGANIQYF. CDR3 nucleotide sequence: TGTGCCAGCAGCCCTCAACAGGGAGCAAACATTCAGTACTTC.

This clonotype has at least ten counts. The chain joins TRBV7-2 to TRBJ2-7, with a tentative D call TRBD1 (6 bases). Germline V gives CDR1 SGHTA, CDR2 FQGNSA. The CDR3 contains 15 residues. V was clipped by 1 base and J by 3 bases, with 13 bases between them. The CDR3 nucleotides are TGTGCCAGCAGCTTAGGACAGGCGAATTACTACGAGCAGTACTTC. Amino acid sequence: CASSLGQANYYEQYF.

This clonotype was detected a few times. The V gene is TRBV24-1, the J gene TRBJ2-7; maybe TRBD2 (6 bases). Germline loops: CDR1 KGHDR, CDR2 SFDVKD. V was trimmed by 1 base and J by 0 bases, leaving 15 bases between them. This CDR3 region has 17 residues. The CDR3 protein is CATSDLGGRRPSYEQYF. For the CDR3, the DNA is TGTGCCACCAGTGATTTAGGAGGGCGGAGGCCCTCCTACGAGCAGTACTTC.

This clonotype was seen many times. This chain joins TRBV28 and TRBJ1-4, with 9 bases that match TRBD1. The CDR3 consists of 17 residues. Germline values: CDR1 MDHEN, CDR2 SYDVKM. V was pared by 2 bases and J by 7 bases, with 11 bases of the junction left unmatched. Here the CDR3 DNA reads TGTGCCAGCAGTTTACATTTTGGGACAGGGCCTACTGAAAAACTGTTTTTT. It translates to CASSLHFGTGPTEKLFF.

This clonotype was recorded at least ten times. The rearrangement joins TRBV3-1 to TRBJ2-7; D unresolved. This CDR3 is 12 amino acids long. Deletions cut 1 base from V and 5 bases from J, with 6 bases between. Per the germline V gene, CDR1 is LGHDT and CDR2 is YNNKEL (reference sequence). This chain's CDR3 is CASSQVANEQYF. The DNA for the CDR3 is TGTGCCAGCAGCCAAGTTGCGAACGAGCAGTACTTC.

Note on this clonotype: This is likely an artifact of a read error, given a far larger clone one base away. This chain uses TRBV7-2 with TRBJ2-7; 8 bases align to TRBD2. With the DNA end fitting TRBJ2-5 better, the J assignment may be wrong. The length of the CDR3 is 14 residues. CDR1 SGHTA and CDR2 FQGNSA come from the germline V gene. The CDR3 loop is CASSPAGEGETQYF. The CDR3 DNA is TGTGCCAGCAGCCCAGCGGGAGAAGGGGAGACCCAGTACTTC.

This clonotype appeared a few times. This chain connects TRBV19 to TRBJ1-1; D unresolved. CDR3 size: 15 residues. The germline gives CDR1 LNHDA, CDR2 SQIVND (reference sequence). Between the trimmed V and J ends, which lost 2 bases and 0 bases, there was a span of 10 bases. The CDR3 here is CASSIKGTMNTEAFF. CDR3 nucleotide sequence: TGTGCCAGTAGTATAAAGGGAACCATGAACACTGAAGCTTTCTTT.

The gene calls are TRBV28 and TRBJ2-5, with D tentatively TRBD2 (6 bases). V was shortened by 5 bases and J by 4 bases, with 17 bases between the two germline ends. Per germline, CDR1 MDHEN and CDR2 SYDVKM. The CDR3 sequence is 15 residues long. In DNA form, the CDR3 reads TGTGCCAGCAGTCCCGCCAGGAGGGGCCCAGAGACCCAGTACTTC. Translation gives CASSPARRGPETQYF.

The rearrangement links TRBV5-1 to TRBJ1-1; no firm D call. Germline CDR1 reads SGHRS; CDR2 reads YFSETQ. CDR3 length: 15 amino acids. Trimming left V 2 bases short and J 0 bases short, with 11 bases between. CDR3 in amino acids: CASSFRNGMNTEAFF. DNA of the CDR3: TGCGCCAGCAGCTTCCGGAACGGGATGAACACTGAAGCTTTCTTT.

This clonotype was counted at least ten times. The rearrangement uses TRBV29-1 and TRBJ2-5; 11 positions match TRBD2. The CDR3 extends over 13 amino acids. The junction had 3 bases not matched to a gene; V was cut back by 4 bases and J by 5 bases. Per germline, CDR1 SQVTM and CDR2 ANQGSEA. The CDR3 nucleotides are TGCAGCGTTGTGACTAGCGGGGAGGAGACCCAGTACTTC. Residues: CSVVTSGEETQYF.

This clonotype was seen many times. The V and J genes are TRBV5-4 and TRBJ1-2; 9 bases line up with TRBD1. V was clipped by 4 bases and J by 2 bases; unmatched bases: 9. CDR3 length: 16 amino acids. CDR1 and CDR2 from the germline V gene are SGHNT and YYREEE (reference sequence). CDR3 amino acids: CASSPGQGTTNYGYTF. CDR3 bases: TGTGCCAGCAGCCCAGGACAGGGGACGACAAACTATGGCTACACCTTC.

This chain connects TRBV28 to TRBJ2-1; 7 bases align to TRBD2. Looked up from germline, CDR1 is MDHEN and CDR2 is SYDVKM. The length of the CDR3 is 13 residues. V gave up 2 bases and J gave up 5 bases; unmatched junction bases: 0. CDR3 sequence: CASSLSGDNEQFF. CDR3 bases: TGTGCCAGCAGTTTAAGCGGGGACAATGAGCAGTTCTTC.

This clonotype was picked up many times. V is TRBV2 and J is TRBJ1-6; 7 bases line up with TRBD1. Germline V CDR1 and CDR2: SNHLY, FYNNEI. The V and J ends lost 6 bases and 6 bases, in that order; junction bases with no gene match: 11. CDR3 length equals 16 residues. The CDR3 is CASRLGQSAINSPLHF. CDR3 bases: TGTGCCAGCAGATTGGGACAGTCCGCCATTAATTCACCCCTCCACTTT.

This clonotype was detected many times. This chain links TRBV20-1 with TRBJ1-2; D is perhaps TRBD1 (6 bases). V was trimmed by 3 bases and J by 8 bases, leaving 19 bases between them. Germline CDR1 DFQATT, CDR2 SNEGSKA (reference sequence). CDR3 length equals 14 residues. The CDR3 DNA reads TGCAGTGCTAGGAGTGTTGTGGGGGCAGGAGGCTACACCTTC. This gives the protein CSARSVVGAGGYTF.

This clonotype was observed a few times. This chain uses TRBV5-4 with TRBJ1-4, with D possibly being TRBD1 (5 bases). V was trimmed by 4 bases and J by 4 bases, leaving 14 bases between them. Germline V gene data show CDR1 as SGHNT and CDR2 as YYREEE (reference sequence). This CDR3 has 15 amino acids. Here the CDR3 reads CASSGAGLINEKLFF. The DNA of the CDR3 is TGTGCCAGCAGCGGAGCGGGACTAATTAATGAAAAACTGTTTTTT.

This clonotype was seen once. The chain joins TRBV2 to TRBJ2-1, with 8 bases identical to TRBD2. This CDR3 contains 17 residues. Germline CDR1 and CDR2: SNHLY and FYNNEI. The junction had 9 bases not matched to a gene; V was cut back by 5 bases and J by 0 bases. CDR3 in DNA: TGTGCCAGCAGTCGAGCGGGGGACGGGAGCTCCTACAATGAGCAGTTCTTC. It codes for CASSRAGDGSSYNEQFF.

This clonotype was seen at least ten times. The chain uses TRBV6-1 and TRBJ1-2; D not certain. CDR3 length equals 10 residues. CDR1 MNHNS and CDR2 SASEGT come from the germline V gene. Trimming shortened V by 8 bases and J by 5 bases, and 6 bases separated the two germline ends. The chain's CDR3 is CASQLYGYTF. DNA for the CDR3: TGTGCCAGCCAGCTTTATGGCTACACCTTC.

The chain is built from TRBV3-1 and TRBJ2-7; no definite D call. The CDR3 spans 15 residues. Germline CDR1 reads LGHDT; CDR2 reads YNNKEL (reference sequence). Trimming removed 4 bases from V and 3 bases from J, with 16 bases in between. The CDR3 loop is CASSLRRLSDYEQYF. In DNA, the CDR3 is TGTGCCAGCAGCCTACGAAGATTAAGTGACTACGAGCAGTACTTC.

This clonotype has ten or more counts. The chain has TRBV6-1 and TRBJ2-7; 7 bases match TRBD2. V lost 8 bases to trimming and J lost 4 bases; unmatched junction nucleotides: 11. The CDR3 sequence is 14 residues long. CDR1 is MNHNS and CDR2 is SASEGT in the germline V gene. The chain's CDR3 is CASRTGTMVYEQYF. CDR3 DNA: TGTGCCAGCCGAACCGGGACTATGGTTTACGAGCAGTACTTC.

J is TRBJ2-7 and V is TRBV4-2, with D unresolved. V lost 1 base to trimming and J lost 2 bases, with 12 bases between them. Per germline, CDR1 LGHNA and CDR2 YNFKEQ. The CDR3 runs to 15 residues. This CDR3 reads CASSQVSTATYEQYF. CDR3 DNA sequence: TGTGCCAGCAGCCAAGTCTCGACTGCCACCTACGAGCAGTACTTC.

This clonotype turned up a few times. V gene TRBV19 combines with J gene TRBJ2-7; the D is unclear. CDR1 and CDR2 (germline): LNHDA, SQIVND (reference sequence). The CDR3 contains 12 residues. With 9 bases removed from V and 5 bases from J, the gap between germline ends came to 14 bases. The CDR3 coding sequence is TGTGCCAGGCCGGGCCATTGGGACGAGCAGTACTTC. Amino acids: CARPGHWDEQYF.